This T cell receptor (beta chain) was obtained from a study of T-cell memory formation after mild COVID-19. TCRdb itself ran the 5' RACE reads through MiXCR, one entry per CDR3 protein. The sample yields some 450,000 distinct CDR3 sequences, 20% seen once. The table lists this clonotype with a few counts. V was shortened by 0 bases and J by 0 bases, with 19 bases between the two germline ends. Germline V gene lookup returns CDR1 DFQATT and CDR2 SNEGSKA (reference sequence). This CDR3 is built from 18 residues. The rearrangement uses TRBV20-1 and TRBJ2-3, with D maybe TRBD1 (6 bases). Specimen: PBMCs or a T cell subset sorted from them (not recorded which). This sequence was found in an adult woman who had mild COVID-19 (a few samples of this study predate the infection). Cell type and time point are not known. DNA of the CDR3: TGCAGTGCTAGAGATTTCAGGGGCCGCCATTCTAGCACAGATACGCAGTATTTT. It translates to CSARDFRGRHSSTDTQYF.